This TCR beta chain was recovered during a study of identical twins. General study findings and limits: Insertion counts were lower in abundant cord blood beta clonotypes, a trend that memory repertoires did not show. The models gave estimates that fell short of the out-of-frame TCR alpha sharing seen in monozygotic twins. Conclusions leaned on cross-sectional statistical analysis and did not track the same donors over time.

Notes on this clonotype: The antigen remains unidentified.

In TCRdb, the 5' RACE reads were re-called with MiXCR into one record per CDR3 protein. There are about 210,000 distinct CDR3 sequences in the sample; roughly 9.4% occur only once, and 4% to 6% lies in the top ten. The receptor's source is a young woman in good health. Sequenced input: memory (CD45RO+) T cells sorted from blood.

CDR3 in amino acids: CSARDFAGGKETQYF. CDR3 coding DNA: TGCAGTGCTAGAGATTTCGCGGGAGGGAAAGAGACCCAGTACTTC. The chain joins TRBV20-1 to TRBJ2-5; 9 nucleotides agree with TRBD2. V was pared by 0 bases and J by 3 bases, with 5 bases of the junction left unmatched. Germline V gene lookup returns CDR1 DFQATT and CDR2 SNEGSKA (reference sequence). The CDR3 has 15 residues.